The text below deals with one T cell receptor (beta chain). The identical CDR3 is also encoded by other nucleotide sequences in the sample. With V trimmed by 2 bases and J by 6 bases, 7 bases remained unmatched. The CDR3 length is 14 residues. CDR1 is SEHNR and CDR2 is FQNEAQ in the germline V gene (reference sequence). Assay: immunoSEQ multiplex PCR; the TCRdb copy retains only in-frame clones and omits some. The table shows tens of thousands of clones, with approximately 86% occurring only once. The data stem from a study of OX40 agonist ivuxolimab in advanced cancers. Overall study context: In this cohort, patients received ivuxolimab, an agonistic anti-OX40 (CD134) antibody.

The TCR was taken from an adult with an advanced solid tumor such as melanoma, head and neck, liver or kidney cancer. This chain joins TRBV7-9 and TRBJ2-7; 7 nucleotides agree with TRBD2. Sequenced here: CD4+ or CD8+ T cells sorted from blood, sampled in a trial of the OX40 agonist ivuxolimab. As DNA, the CDR3 is TGTGCCAGCAGCTTATGGTCGGGGGGTGGCGAGCAGTACTTC. Encoded protein: CASSLWSGGGEQYF.